This T cell receptor (beta chain) was sequenced in a study of tumor and adjacent non-tumor tissue in lung cancer. The wider study: The cohort had approximately 12 adenocarcinoma, 2 squamous cell and 1 small cell patients.

The template was RNA from unsorted bulk tissue. Between August and November 2014, newly diagnosed, chemotherapy-naive lung cancer patients underwent thoracic surgery in China. The CDR3 consists of 13 residues. As for this clonotype: Its specificity is unknown. A junction boundary mismatches the germline segment, possibly from a read error.

General observations from the study: Tumor repertoires had a smaller top 100 clone share than normal lung. Compared with tumor, normal lung showed significantly lower TCR diversity.

TCRbeta libraries were built with three rounds of nested PCR, modified from ARM-PCR. TCRdb itself ran the multiplex PCR reads through MiXCR, one entry per CDR3 protein. The table includes around 200,000 distinct CDR3 sequences, 71% detected once. What was sequenced was lung tumor tissue. The V call is TRBV12-3 or TRBV12-4, the J call TRBJ1-2, with 8 bases lining up with TRBD1. This clonotype was obtained from a man aged 55 to 70 with non-small cell lung cancer. The CDR3 loop reads CASNLSGGSGYTF. CDR3 bases: TGTGCTAGCAACCTCTCAGGGGGCTCTGGCTACACCTTC.